The 20 T cell receptor beta chains given below trace back to one sample, sequenced in a study of brain T cells in children with intractable seizures. Method: immunoSEQ multiplex PCR; TCRdb's copy keeps in-frame clones and lacks some. This repertoire shows 100,000 to 120,000 clones, 85% to 95% found once; its top ten account for roughly 4%. The starting material was peripheral blood, obtained at surgery. The receptors stem from a boy in the first two years of life with hemimegalencephaly and intractable seizures.

This clone was observed a handful of times. The chain is built from TRBV3-1 (or the pseudogene TRBV3-2) and TRBJ1-1; 8 bases align to TRBD1. The CDR3 sequence is 14 residues long. Trimming removed 4 bases from V and 3 bases from J; junction bases left unmatched: 4. From germline, CDR1 is LGHDT and CDR2 YNNKEL (reference sequence). CDR3 sequence: CASSPGQGDTEAFF. The CDR3 DNA reads as TGTGCCAGCAGCCCCGGACAGGGCGACACTGAAGCTTTCTTT.

This clone was seen once. CDR3 in amino acids: CASSFLTGQGSGTDTQYF. In DNA form, the CDR3 reads TGTGCCAGCAGTTTTCTCACCGGACAGGGGTCGGGCACAGATACGCAGTATTTT. The chain joins TRBV27 to TRBJ2-3, with 9 bases that match TRBD1. This CDR3 contains 18 residues. V was pared by 3 bases and J by 1 base, with 11 bases of the junction left unmatched. Looked up from germline, CDR1 is MNHEY and CDR2 is SMNVEV (reference sequence).

The chain's CDR3 is CASSSLRTDTQYF. The CDR3 bases are TGTGCCAGCAGTTCCCTCCGCACAGATACGCAGTATTTT. This sequence joins TRBV12-3 or TRBV12-4 and TRBJ2-3; unclear D gene. The CDR3 covers 13 residues. V was shortened by 4 bases and J by 1 base, with 6 bases between the two germline ends.

The V gene is TRBV27, the J gene TRBJ2-7; 7 bases align to TRBD1. This CDR3 spans 13 amino acids. Trimming removed 5 bases from V and 2 bases from J; junction bases left unmatched: 3. Germline-derived CDR1 and CDR2 are MNHEY and SMNVEV (reference sequence). The CDR3 spells CASSRTGAYEQYF. The CDR3 nucleotides read TGTGCCAGCAGTAGGACAGGAGCCTACGAGCAGTACTTC.

The chain recombines TRBV24-1 with TRBJ1-6; D is unclear. The germline V gene encodes CDR1 KGHDR and CDR2 SFDVKD. This CDR3 comprises 12 residues. The ends were cut back, 5 bases at V and 10 bases at J, with 8 bases in the middle. The CDR3: CATSVRGSPLHF. The CDR3 DNA sequence: TGTGCCACCAGTGTACGGGGATCACCCCTCCACTTT.

J is TRBJ1-4 and V is TRBV27; TRBD1 aligns across 9 bases. Germline V CDR1 and CDR2: MNHEY, SMNVEV (reference sequence). The CDR3 is 14 amino acids. Trimming at V came to 5 bases and at J to 8 bases, leaving 6 bases not matched to a gene. CDR3 in DNA: TGTGCCAGCAGTAACCGGGACAGGGCCGAAAAACTGTTTTTT. Its translation: CASSNRDRAEKLFF.

The chain carries TRBV27 and TRBJ1-2, with TRBD1 matching 8 bases. The length of the CDR3 is 15 residues. J lost 4 bases, V lost 3 bases, and 7 bases had no gene match. Looked up from germline, CDR1 is MNHEY and CDR2 is SMNVEV (reference sequence). The CDR3 spells CASSFRGQGPYGYTF. CDR3 DNA sequence: TGTGCCAGCAGTTTCCGTGGACAGGGACCCTATGGCTACACCTTC.

This rearrangement joins TRBV6-1 to TRBJ2-7; possibly TRBD2 for D (7 bases). Trimming shortened V by 4 bases and J by 0 bases, and 16 bases separated the two germline ends. The germline CDR1 and CDR2 sequences are MNHNS and SASEGT. The CDR3 has 16 amino acids. CDR3: CASSGLAEGGSYEQYF. The CDR3 nucleotides are TGTGCCAGCAGTGGTCTAGCGGAGGGGGGCTCCTACGAGCAGTACTTC.

The genes are TRBV5-1 and TRBJ2-7; D unclear. The germline CDR1 and CDR2 sequences are SGHRS and YFSETQ. Trimming cost V 0 bases and J 0 bases, with 4 bases left between them. CDR3 length: 13 residues. CDR3 loop: CASSLGHSYEQYF. The CDR3 region has the DNA TGCGCCAGCAGCTTGGGACACTCCTACGAGCAGTACTTC.

The rearrangement uses TRBV2 and TRBJ2-7; D uncertain. V was trimmed by 7 bases and J by 6 bases, leaving 10 bases between them. The CDR3 is made up of 11 amino acids. Germline assignment: CDR1 SNHLY and CDR2 FYNNEI. CDR3 protein: CASMFEGEQYF. Written as DNA, the CDR3 is TGTGCCAGCATGTTCGAAGGCGAGCAGTACTTC.

The V and J genes are TRBV11-2 and TRBJ2-7; 7 bases align to TRBD1. V was pared by 5 bases and J by 3 bases, with 7 bases of the junction left unmatched. The CDR3 extends over 14 amino acids. Germline CDR1 is SGHAT and CDR2 is FQNNGV. The CDR3 loop is CASSAAGGFYEQYF. CDR3 sequence (DNA): TGTGCCAGCAGCGCCGCAGGGGGTTTCTACGAGCAGTACTTC.

The J gene is TRBJ1-2, the V gene TRBV6-2 or TRBV6-3, with a weak D call TRBD1 (6 bases). This CDR3 comprises 15 residues. Germline CDR1 reads MNHEY; CDR2 reads SVGEGT. V was cut by 4 bases and J by 4 bases, with 16 bases left in between. CDR3 protein: CASSLTGLPFYGYTF. The DNA of the CDR3 is TGTGCCAGCAGTTTGACAGGCCTACCCTTCTATGGCTACACCTTC.

V gene TRBV28 combines with J gene TRBJ1-1; no clear D gene. CDR3 length equals 12 residues. Trimming removed 6 bases at V and 11 bases at J, with 16 bases between. Germline CDR1 reads MDHEN; CDR2 reads SYDVKM. CDR3 in DNA: TGTGCCAGCAGCGGATCGGGCTCTATGGCTTTCTTT. Its protein product is CASSGSGSMAFF.

This sequence joins TRBV9 and TRBJ2-7; 10 nucleotides line up with TRBD1. The CDR3 contains 11 residues. The V segment lost 7 bases and the J segment 6 bases; nucleotides outside the gene matches: 1. Per the germline V gene, CDR1 is SGDLS and CDR2 is YYNGEE. As DNA, the CDR3 is TGTGCCAGCGGGACAGGGGCCGAGCAGTACTTC. This encodes CASGTGAEQYF.

V usage is TRBV27 and J usage is TRBJ2-7, with TRBD2 identical over 8 bases. The J segment lost 2 bases and the V segment lost 2 bases, leaving 5 bases of the junction unmatched. The CDR3 is 15 amino acids. The germline V gene has CDR1 MNHEY and CDR2 SMNVEV (reference sequence). CDR3 in DNA: TGTGCCAGCAGTTTAGTAACGGGAGGGCCCTACGAGCAGTACTTC. The encoded protein is CASSLVTGGPYEQYF.

This clone has only a few counts. The rearrangement links TRBV6-1 to TRBJ1-2, with D perhaps matching TRBD1 (5 bases). Per the germline V gene, CDR1 is MNHNS and CDR2 is SASEGT. The CDR3 is 13 residues long. Trimming left V 1 base short and J 4 bases short, with 7 bases between. As DNA, the CDR3 is TGTGCCAGCAGTGAAGGACAGTCCTATGGCTACACCTTC. It codes for CASSEGQSYGYTF.

The J gene is TRBJ1-2, the V gene TRBV11-2; the D gene is possibly TRBD1 (5 bases). CDR1 and CDR2 from the germline V gene are SGHAT and FQNNGV. V lost 5 bases and J 3 bases, leaving 13 bases between the germline ends. The CDR3 length is 14 residues. This chain's CDR3 is CASSPVRDHYGYTF. As DNA, the CDR3 is TGTGCCAGCAGCCCCGTGAGGGACCACTATGGCTACACCTTC.

The chain joins TRBV18 to TRBJ1-1; D may be TRBD1 (6 bases). Per germline, CDR1 KGHSH and CDR2 LQKENI. With 5 bases removed from V and 2 bases from J, the gap between germline ends came to 9 bases. The CDR3 spans 13 residues. This CDR3 reads CASSAQGNTEAFF. The CDR3 DNA reads TGTGCCAGCTCAGCACAGGGTAACACTGAAGCTTTCTTT.

The V gene is TRBV7-6, the J gene TRBJ1-3; tentative D call: TRBD1 (6 bases). Trimming removed 7 bases at V and 0 bases at J, with 16 bases between. The germline gives CDR1 SGHVS, CDR2 FNYEAQ. CDR3 size: 16 residues. The CDR3 is CASTLTGWDSGNTIYF. The CDR3 nucleotides are TGTGCCAGCACCCTTACAGGGTGGGACTCTGGAAACACCATATATTTT.

The rearrangement links TRBV4-2 to TRBJ2-5; 9 bases align to TRBD1. Looked up from germline, CDR1 is LGHNA and CDR2 is YNFKEQ. Trimming took 5 bases from V and 5 from J; bases not matched to a gene: 9. The CDR3 runs to 15 residues. CDR3 DNA: TGTGCCAGCAGCGGGAACAGGGGGCCCGTGGAGACCCAGTACTTC. This gives the protein CASSGNRGPVETQYF.